The 27 T cell receptor beta chains below come from one sample, sequenced in a study of blood T cell repertoires in COVID-19. Libraries were prepared by immunoSEQ multiplex PCR; TCRdb keeps only in-frame clonotypes and omits some of them. The sample has roughly 250,000 clones; approximately 82% are singletons. Sequencing used peripheral blood. The source is a woman aged 80 or over with acute or convalescent COVID-19.

This clone was picked up a small number of times. The genes are TRBV3-1 (or the pseudogene TRBV3-2) and TRBJ1-2, with 9 bases identical to TRBD1. The germline gives CDR1 LGHDT, CDR2 YNNKEL (reference sequence). J gave up 6 bases and V 4 bases, and 3 bases lay outside the gene matches. This CDR3 has 13 amino acids. Written as DNA, the CDR3 is TGTGCCAGCAGCCCCCGGGACAGGGATGGCTACACCTTC. Translating it yields CASSPRDRDGYTF.

V gene TRBV7-9 combines with J gene TRBJ2-1; weak D call: TRBD1 (6 bases). The CDR3 spans 16 residues. CDR1 is SEHNR, CDR2 FQNEAQ, per germline (reference sequence). V lost 4 bases, J lost 8 bases, and 21 bases lay in between. The CDR3 DNA is TGTGCCAGCAGCTCGACAGGTACGATGGTCGTCTATGAGCAGTTCTTC. Translation gives CASSSTGTMVVYEQFF.

The chain has TRBV27 and TRBJ1-2; 7 nucleotides align to TRBD1. CDR1 is MNHEY, CDR2 SMNVEV, per germline (reference sequence). The CDR3 runs to 14 residues. J gave up 4 bases and V 3 bases, and 5 bases lay outside the gene matches. DNA of the CDR3: TGTGCCAGCAGTTTCCGGGACAGTCCCTATGGCTACACCTTC. Amino acid sequence: CASSFRDSPYGYTF.

This clone came up once. This sequence joins TRBV3-1 (or the pseudogene TRBV3-2) and TRBJ1-2; D is possibly TRBD1 (6 bases). The CDR3 spans 13 residues. V gave up 3 bases and J gave up 6 bases, with 11 bases separating them. Germline lookup yields CDR1 LGHDT and CDR2 YNNKEL (reference sequence). The CDR3 spells CASSQRYRDGYTF. CDR3 DNA: TGTGCCAGCAGCCAGCGTTACAGGGATGGCTACACCTTC.

This CDR3 reads CASSEGQGSGNTIYF. The CDR3 DNA reads TGTGCCAGCAGCGAAGGACAGGGATCTGGAAACACCATATATTTT. The chain joins TRBV7-6 to TRBJ1-3; 8 bases line up with TRBD1. Germline CDR1 reads SGHVS; CDR2 reads FNYEAQ. The length of the CDR3 is 15 residues. Trimming at V came to 5 bases and at J to 1 base, leaving 4 bases not matched to a gene. Drawing the rest from reference TRBV7-6 and TRBJ1-3, the complete variable domain is GAGVSQSPRYKVTKRGQDVALRCDPISGHVSLYWYRQALGQGPEFLTYFNYEAQQDKSGLPNDRFSAERPEGSISTLTIQRTEQRDSAMYRCASSEGQGSGNTIYFGEGSWLTVV.

The chain employs TRBV5-1 and TRBJ2-3, with TRBD2 identical over 12 bases. From germline, CDR1 is SGHRS and CDR2 YFSETQ. This CDR3 is 18 amino acids long. Trimming at V came to 4 bases and at J to 0 bases, leaving 9 bases not matched to a gene. The CDR3 DNA reads as TGCGCCAGCAGCCCAACAGGACTAGCGGGAACGAGCACAGATACGCAGTATTTT. It encodes CASSPTGLAGTSTDTQYF.

The V gene is TRBV7-2, the J gene TRBJ2-1; D remains unclear. The V end was cut by 1 base, the J end by 0 bases, with 7 bases between. The CDR3 totals 15 residues. Looked up from germline, CDR1 is SGHTA and CDR2 is FQGNSA. This CDR3 is CASSLVSVSYNEQFF. CDR3 sequence (DNA): TGTGCCAGCAGCTTAGTTTCCGTCTCCTACAATGAGCAGTTCTTC.

The rearrangement joins TRBV19 to TRBJ1-1; 8 bases are a match to TRBD1. Germline loops: CDR1 LNHDA, CDR2 SQIVND (reference sequence). CDR3 length equals 17 residues. Germline trimming cut 3 bases from V and 5 bases from J; bases unmatched to any gene: 14. Here the CDR3 reads CASSMDRASFGGTEAFF. In nucleotides, the CDR3 is TGTGCCAGTAGTATGGACAGGGCCTCCTTCGGAGGGACTGAAGCTTTCTTT. Drawing the rest from reference TRBV19 and TRBJ1-1, the complete variable domain is DGGITQSPKYLFRKEGQNVTLSCEQNLNHDAMYWYRQDPGQGLRLIYYSQIVNDFQKGDIAEGYSVSREKKESFPLTVTSAQKNPTAFYLCASSMDRASFGGTEAFFGQGTRLTVV.

The chain uses TRBV6-2 or TRBV6-3 and TRBJ2-4, with D tentatively TRBD1 (6 bases). Germline CDR1 reads MNHEY; CDR2 reads SVGEGT. Trimming removed 6 bases at V and 1 base at J, with 10 bases between. This CDR3 has 14 residues. Here the CDR3 reads CASSLQGAKNIQYF. As DNA, the CDR3 is TGTGCCAGCAGCTTACAGGGCGCCAAAAACATTCAGTACTTC.

V and J are TRBV18 and TRBJ1-1; TRBD1 is a possible D gene (5 bases). Between the trimmed V and J ends, which lost 5 bases and 1 base, there was a span of 8 bases. This CDR3 has 13 amino acids. Looked up from germline, CDR1 is KGHSH and CDR2 is LQKENI. The DNA for the CDR3 is TGTGCCAGCTCAAAGGACAAGAACACTGAAGCTTTCTTT. Residues: CASSKDKNTEAFF.

CDR3 region: CASSLEQGDNSPLHF. CDR3 sequence (DNA): TGTGCCAGCAGCTTAGAGCAGGGGGATAATTCACCCCTCCACTTT. The V call is TRBV11-2, the J call TRBJ1-6; TRBD1 matches 7 bases. This CDR3 has 15 residues. In germline, CDR1 is SGHAT, CDR2 FQNNGV. V shed 0 bases, J shed 5 bases, and the junction held 1 base outside the gene matches.

The chain combines TRBV3-1 (or the pseudogene TRBV3-2) with TRBJ1-4, with a tentative D call TRBD1 (6 bases). Per the germline V gene, CDR1 is LGHDT and CDR2 is YNNKEL (reference sequence). The CDR3 has 17 amino acids. The V gene lost 3 bases and the J gene lost 0 bases, with 14 bases spanning the gap. The CDR3 loop reads CASSHAGQLATNEKLFF. In DNA form, the CDR3 reads TGTGCCAGCAGCCACGCAGGACAGCTTGCAACTAATGAAAAACTGTTTTTT.

This chain uses TRBV14 with TRBJ1-6; D is uncertain. Trimming took off 2 bases at V and 7 bases at J, with 9 bases between the two ends. The CDR3 has 14 amino acids. The V gene's germline CDR1 is SGHDN and CDR2 FVKESK. The CDR3, as DNA: TGTGCCAGCAGCCAAAGCAGGTGGAATTCACCCCTCCACTTT. This codes for CASSQSRWNSPLHF.

This clone has just a few counts. CDR3 bases: TGTGCCAGCAGTCGTTACAGCTATGGCTACACCTTC. Its protein is CASSRYSYGYTF. The chain has TRBV2 and TRBJ1-2; no clear D gene. Trimming pared 5 bases from V and 4 bases from J, leaving 8 bases between. Germline CDR1 reads SNHLY; CDR2 reads FYNNEI. This CDR3 comprises 12 residues.

This clone appeared a few times. The genes are TRBV29-1 and TRBJ1-1, with 7 bases that match TRBD1. CDR3 length equals 12 residues. The germline V gene encodes CDR1 SQVTM and CDR2 ANQGSEA. V trimming: 4 bases; J trimming: 7 bases; junction bases outside the gene matches: 6. The CDR3 region has the DNA TGCAGCGTTGGACAGGGAGCAAATGAAGCTTTCTTT. It translates to CSVGQGANEAFF.

This chain connects TRBV2 to TRBJ1-2; D is possibly TRBD1 (6 bases). Looked up from germline, CDR1 is SNHLY and CDR2 is FYNNEI. V lost 7 bases and J lost 1, with 16 bases in between. The CDR3 consists of 15 residues. CDR3 nucleotides: TGTGCCAGCATGCCCCGGACAGTCCTTAACTATGGCTACACCTTC. Its translation is CASMPRTVLNYGYTF.

This clone was counted once. The chain uses TRBV15 and TRBJ1-4; D is uncertain. V was pared by 1 base and J by 7 bases, with 16 bases between. Germline V gives CDR1 LNHNV, CDR2 YYDKDF (reference sequence). The CDR3 length is 16 residues. The CDR3 here is CATSRVLARRGEKLFF. Written as DNA, the CDR3 is TGTGCCACCAGCAGAGTATTAGCGCGTCGGGGTGAAAAACTGTTTTTT.

The J gene is TRBJ2-3, the V gene TRBV4-2; possible D gene TRBD1, 5 bases. The CDR3 covers 15 residues. The V end lost 0 bases, the J end lost 2 bases, and 9 bases lay between the germline ends. Germline values: CDR1 LGHNA, CDR2 YNFKEQ. The DNA of the CDR3 is TGTGCCAGCAGCCAAGATGCAGGGCTCACAGATACGCAGTATTTT. Its translation is CASSQDAGLTDTQYF.

This clone was observed a few times. This same CDR3 is encoded by further DNA sequences in the sample. V is TRBV6-2 or TRBV6-3 and J is TRBJ1-2, with D possibly matching TRBD1 (5 bases). The CDR3 has 13 residues. Trimming removed 2 bases from V and 3 bases from J, with 7 bases in between. CDR1 and CDR2 (germline): MNHEY, SVGEGT. The CDR3 here is CASSYTGDYGYTF. The CDR3 DNA sequence: TGTGCCAGCAGTTACACAGGAGACTATGGCTACACCTTC.

The V call is TRBV4-1, the J call TRBJ2-1; 8 bases align to TRBD1. The CDR3 covers 15 residues. Trimming removed 2 bases from V and 7 bases from J; junction bases left unmatched: 7. Germline V lookup: CDR1 MGHRA, CDR2 YSYEKL. CDR3: CASSQLRQGLNEQFF. The CDR3 nucleotides read TGCGCCAGCAGCCAACTGCGACAGGGGTTGAATGAGCAGTTCTTC.

The chain combines TRBV7-9 with TRBJ2-1; 8 bases line up with TRBD1. The CDR3 consists of 13 residues. The ends lost 5 bases at V and 8 bases at J; junction bases unmatched: 5. CDR1 is SEHNR and CDR2 is FQNEAQ in the germline V gene (reference sequence). The CDR3 coding sequence is TGTGCCAGCAGCACGGACAGGGACGATGAGCAGTTCTTC. Protein product: CASSTDRDDEQFF.

The chain employs TRBV2 and TRBJ2-1, with D possibly being TRBD2 (6 bases). Germline-derived CDR1 and CDR2 are SNHLY and FYNNEI. V was shortened by 6 bases and J by 3 bases, with 18 bases between the two germline ends. This CDR3 is built from 16 residues. The CDR3 is CASRGVAERLYNEQFF. The CDR3 nucleotides read TGTGCCAGCAGGGGCGTAGCGGAACGCCTCTACAATGAGCAGTTCTTC.

This clone was seen just once. The J gene is TRBJ1-2, the V gene TRBV18; TRBD1 might be the D (5 bases). Trimming removed 4 bases from V and 4 bases from J, with 19 bases in between. CDR1 and CDR2 from the germline V gene are KGHSH and LQKENI. This CDR3 is built from 16 residues. The CDR3 coding sequence is TGTGCCAGCTCACTCCAGGTCAGGGCAGACTTCTATGGCTACACCTTC. Its protein product is CASSLQVRADFYGYTF.

The genes are TRBV19 and TRBJ2-1, with TRBD2 matching 12 bases. The V gene's germline CDR1 is LNHDA and CDR2 SQIVND (reference sequence). The length of the CDR3 is 17 residues. V dropped 7 bases and J dropped 5; count of bases not matched to a gene: 12. Here the CDR3 DNA reads TGTGCCAGTACACGATCTAGCGGGAGGGCCGGTGACAATGAGCAGTTCTTC. Its protein is CASTRSSGRAGDNEQFF.

This clone appeared once. The chain has TRBV30 and TRBJ1-2; 10 nucleotides match TRBD1. J was trimmed by 4 bases and V by 0 bases; bases with no gene match: 8. The CDR3 extends over 16 amino acids. Germline assignment: CDR1 GTSNPN and CDR2 SVGIG (reference sequence). CDR3 residues: CAWSVRDRGIGYGYTF. Here the CDR3 DNA reads TGTGCCTGGAGTGTACGGGACAGGGGTATAGGCTATGGCTACACCTTC.

This chain connects TRBV7-2 to TRBJ1-4; the D is unclear. The V gene lost 8 bases and the J gene lost 0 bases, with 13 bases spanning the gap. The CDR3 is 15 amino acids. Germline lookup yields CDR1 SGHTA and CDR2 FQGNSA. The CDR3 nucleotides are TGTGCCAGCGGAGGCCGACACTCAACTAATGAAAAACTGTTTTTT. The encoded protein is CASGGRHSTNEKLFF.

Worth noting for this clone: An end of the junction differs from the germline gene, which may be a read error. The chain carries TRBV11-3 and TRBJ2-1, with 7 bases that match TRBD1. CDR1 and CDR2 (germline): SGHNT, YENEEA. This CDR3 is 13 amino acids long. CDR3 sequence (DNA): TGTGCCAGCAGCCGACAGGGCTACGATGAGCAGTTCTTC. Amino acid sequence: CASSRQGYDEQFF.